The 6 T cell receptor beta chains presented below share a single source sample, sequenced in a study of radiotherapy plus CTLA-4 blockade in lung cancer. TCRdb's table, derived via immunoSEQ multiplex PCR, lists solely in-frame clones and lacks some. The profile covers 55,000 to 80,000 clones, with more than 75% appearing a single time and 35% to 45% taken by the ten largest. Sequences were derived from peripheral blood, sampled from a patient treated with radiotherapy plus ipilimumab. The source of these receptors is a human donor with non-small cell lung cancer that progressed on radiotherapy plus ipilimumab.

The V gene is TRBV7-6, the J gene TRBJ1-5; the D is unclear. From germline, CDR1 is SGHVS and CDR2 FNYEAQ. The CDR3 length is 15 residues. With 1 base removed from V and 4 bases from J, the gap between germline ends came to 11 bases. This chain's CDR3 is CASSLVFTGNQPQHF. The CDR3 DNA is TGTGCCAGCAGCTTAGTTTTTACGGGAAATCAGCCCCAGCATTTT.

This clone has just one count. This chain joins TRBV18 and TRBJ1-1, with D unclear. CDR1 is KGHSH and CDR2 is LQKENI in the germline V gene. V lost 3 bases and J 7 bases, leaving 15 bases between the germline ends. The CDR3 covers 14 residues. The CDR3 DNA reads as TGTGCCAGCTCACCTGGACGAGGATTATATGAAGCTTTCTTT. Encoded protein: CASSPGRGLYEAFF.

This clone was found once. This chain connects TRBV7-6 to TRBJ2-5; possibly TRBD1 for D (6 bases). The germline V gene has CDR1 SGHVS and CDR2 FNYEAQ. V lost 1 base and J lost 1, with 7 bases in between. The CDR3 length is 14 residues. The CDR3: CASSLGTAQETQYF. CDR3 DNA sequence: TGTGCCAGCAGCTTAGGGACAGCCCAAGAGACCCAGTACTTC.

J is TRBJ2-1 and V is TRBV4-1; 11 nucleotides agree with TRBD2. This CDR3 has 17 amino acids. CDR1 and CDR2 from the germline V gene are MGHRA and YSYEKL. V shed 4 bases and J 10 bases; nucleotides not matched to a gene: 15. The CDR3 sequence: CASSPLGDSGRALEQFF. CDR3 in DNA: TGCGCCAGCAGCCCACTGGGAGATAGCGGGAGGGCCCTCGAGCAGTTCTTC.

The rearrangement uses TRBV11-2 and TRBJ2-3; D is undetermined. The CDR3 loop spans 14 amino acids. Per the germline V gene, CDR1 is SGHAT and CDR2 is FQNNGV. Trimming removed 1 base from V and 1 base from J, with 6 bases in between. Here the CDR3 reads CASSLGLRTDTQYF. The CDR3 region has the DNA TGTGCCAGCAGCTTAGGCCTCCGCACAGATACGCAGTATTTT. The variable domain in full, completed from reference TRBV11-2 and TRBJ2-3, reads EAGVAQSPRYKIIEKRQSVAFWCNPISGHATLYWYQQILGQGPKLLIQFQNNGVVDDSQLPKDRFSAERLKGVDSTLKIQPAKLEDSAVYLCASSLGLRTDTQYFGPGTRLTVL.

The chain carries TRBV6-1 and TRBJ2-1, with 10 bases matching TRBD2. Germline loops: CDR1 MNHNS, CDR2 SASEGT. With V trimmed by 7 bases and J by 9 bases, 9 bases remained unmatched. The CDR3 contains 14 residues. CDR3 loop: CASKEREGQFEQFF. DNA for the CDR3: TGTGCCAGCAAAGAGCGGGAGGGCCAATTTGAGCAGTTCTTC.